This T cell receptor beta chain was captured by sequencing in a study of Ad26.COV2.S vaccination and SARS-CoV-2 variants. Study background: The donor participated in the COV1001 trial, in its Ad26.COV2.S arm. Into the muscle, Ad26.COV2.S was dosed once or twice, 56 days apart. Study-wide results and caveats: Higher spike-specific TCR breadth was found in vaccine recipients than in placebo recipients.

Sequencing was performed with immunoSEQ multiplex PCR; in TCRdb, only in-frame clones are kept and a portion is missing. The sample gives about 390,000 clones, approximately 90% of which show up once; around 1.7% is in the top ten. Points on this clone: Its specificity is not known.

V was pared by 11 bases and J by 2 bases, with 27 bases between. The CDR3 loop spans 18 amino acids. CDR1 and CDR2 from the germline V gene are SNHLY and FYNNEI. Described treatment: roughly 18 received Ad26.COV2.S at low or high dose, single or two shots; roughly five received placebo; per-sample allocation not given. Each sample was drawn 63 days after the first injection (of vaccine or placebo). This Boston cohort included adults aged 18-55 years. The sample was peripheral blood, taken in a trial of Ad26.COV2.S vaccine versus placebo. The chain recombines TRBV2 with TRBJ2-2, with D possibly TRBD2 on 5 matching bases. This TCR was sampled from a person between 18 and 65 years old who received the Ad26.COV2.S COVID-19 vaccine or a placebo. The CDR3, as DNA: TGTGCCGGAGCTTCCGGAGTAGAGGGCCTACTTAACACCGGGGAGCTGTTTTTT. Translation: CAGASGVEGLLNTGELFF.